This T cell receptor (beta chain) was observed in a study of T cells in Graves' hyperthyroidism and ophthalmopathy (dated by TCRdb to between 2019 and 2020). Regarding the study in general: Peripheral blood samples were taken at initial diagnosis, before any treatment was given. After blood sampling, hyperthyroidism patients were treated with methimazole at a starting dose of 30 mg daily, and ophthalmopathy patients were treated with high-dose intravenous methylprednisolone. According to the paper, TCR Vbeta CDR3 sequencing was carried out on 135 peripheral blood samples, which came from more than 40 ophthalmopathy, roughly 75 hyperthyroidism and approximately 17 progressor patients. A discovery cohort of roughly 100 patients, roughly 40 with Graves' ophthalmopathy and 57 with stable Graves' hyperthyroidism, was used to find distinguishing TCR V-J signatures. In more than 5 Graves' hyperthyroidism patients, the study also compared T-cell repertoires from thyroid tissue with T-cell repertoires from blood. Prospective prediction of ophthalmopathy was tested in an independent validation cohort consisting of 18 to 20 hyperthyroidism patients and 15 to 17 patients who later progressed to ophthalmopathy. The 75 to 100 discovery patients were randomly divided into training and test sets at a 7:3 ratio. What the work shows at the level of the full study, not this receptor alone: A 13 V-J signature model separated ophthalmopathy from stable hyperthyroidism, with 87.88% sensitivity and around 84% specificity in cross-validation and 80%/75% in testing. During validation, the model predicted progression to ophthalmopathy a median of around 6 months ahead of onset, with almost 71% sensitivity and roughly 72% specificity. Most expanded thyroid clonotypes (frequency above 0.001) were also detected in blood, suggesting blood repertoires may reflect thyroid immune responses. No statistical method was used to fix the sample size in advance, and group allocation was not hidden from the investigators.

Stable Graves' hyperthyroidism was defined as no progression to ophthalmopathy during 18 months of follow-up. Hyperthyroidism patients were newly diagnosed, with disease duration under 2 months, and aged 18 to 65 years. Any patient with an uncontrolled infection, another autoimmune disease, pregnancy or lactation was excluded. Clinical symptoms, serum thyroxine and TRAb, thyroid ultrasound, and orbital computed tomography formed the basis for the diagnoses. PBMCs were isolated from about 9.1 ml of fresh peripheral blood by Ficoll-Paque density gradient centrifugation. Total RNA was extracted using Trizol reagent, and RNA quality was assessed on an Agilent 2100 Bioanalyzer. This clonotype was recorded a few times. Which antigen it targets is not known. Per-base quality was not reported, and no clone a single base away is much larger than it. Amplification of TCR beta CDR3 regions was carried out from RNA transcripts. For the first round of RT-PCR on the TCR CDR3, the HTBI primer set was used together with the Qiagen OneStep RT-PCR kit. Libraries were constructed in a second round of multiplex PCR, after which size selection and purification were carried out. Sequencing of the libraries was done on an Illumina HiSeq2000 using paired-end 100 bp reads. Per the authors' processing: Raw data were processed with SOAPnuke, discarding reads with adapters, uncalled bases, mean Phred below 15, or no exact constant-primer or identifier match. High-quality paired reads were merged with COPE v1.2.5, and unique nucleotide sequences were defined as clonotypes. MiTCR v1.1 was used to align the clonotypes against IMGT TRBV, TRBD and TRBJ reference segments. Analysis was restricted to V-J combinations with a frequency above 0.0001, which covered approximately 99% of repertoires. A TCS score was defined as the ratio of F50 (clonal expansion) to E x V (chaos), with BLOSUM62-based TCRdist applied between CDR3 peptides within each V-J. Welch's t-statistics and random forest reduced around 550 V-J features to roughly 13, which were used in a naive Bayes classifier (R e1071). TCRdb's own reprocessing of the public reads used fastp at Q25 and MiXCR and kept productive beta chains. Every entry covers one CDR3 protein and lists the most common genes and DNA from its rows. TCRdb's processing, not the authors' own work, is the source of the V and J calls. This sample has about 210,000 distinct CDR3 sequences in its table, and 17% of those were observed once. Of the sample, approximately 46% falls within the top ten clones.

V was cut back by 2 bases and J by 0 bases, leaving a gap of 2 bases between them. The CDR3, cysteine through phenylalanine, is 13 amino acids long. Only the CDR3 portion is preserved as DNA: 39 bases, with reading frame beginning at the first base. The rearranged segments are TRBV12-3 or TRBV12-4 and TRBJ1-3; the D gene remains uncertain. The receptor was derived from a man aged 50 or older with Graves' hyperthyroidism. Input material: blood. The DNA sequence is TGTGCCAGCAGTTTAACCTCTGGAAACACCATATATTTT. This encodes CASSLTSGNTIYF.